The TCR beta chain under discussion was sequenced for a study of blood T cell repertoires in COVID-19. Participant reports of clinical history set cohort assignment. Germline CDR1 and CDR2: KGHDR and SFDVKD. V lost 3 bases, J lost 2 bases, and 13 bases lay in between. CDR3 size: 16 residues. TCRdb keeps only in-frame clones here, not all; method: immunoSEQ multiplex PCR. The sample consists of 150,000 to 200,000 clones, roughly 77% of them appearing once. The chain is built from TRBV24-1 and TRBJ2-1; no firm D call. Sequenced material: PBMCs or T cells enriched from blood (not recorded which). The receptor's source is a woman in her fifties or sixties with acute COVID-19. CDR3 nucleotides: TGTGCCACCAGTGATAGCAAAGTACCTCCCTACAATGAGCAGTTCTTC. Its protein product is CATSDSKVPPYNEQFF.